This is a list of T cell receptor beta chains from one sample in a study of CD8 T cells in Susac syndrome. TCRdb reprocessed the immunoSEQ multiplex PCR reads with MiXCR, giving one entry per CDR3 protein. Seen here are 200,000 to 250,000 distinct CDR3 sequences, about 93% observed once, and the top ten hold less than 0.15%. The sequenced sample consisted of CD8+ T cells from PBMCs. The origin of the receptors is a human donor with multiple sclerosis. Both conserved end residues are part of each CDR3. D genes are given only for firm matches. Only some rows state a clone size, as once, few, many or a class for expanded clones.

v_call: TRBV5-4; j_call: TRBJ2-1; d_call: TRBD1; clone_size: NA; cdr3_length: 16; cdr3_nt: TGTGCCAGCAGCCCACAGGGGGGACAGGGCTACAATGAGCAGTTCTTC; cdr3_aa: CASSPQGGQGYNEQFF
v_call: TRBV7-9; j_call: TRBJ2-6; d_call: NA; clone_size: NA; cdr3_length: 16; cdr3_nt: TGTGCCAGCAGCCATAGCCGGGACTCTGGGGCCAACGTCCTGACTTTC; cdr3_aa: CASSHSRDSGANVLTF
v_call: TRBV29-1; j_call: TRBJ2-3; d_call: TRBD2; clone_size: NA; cdr3_length: 18; cdr3_nt: TGCAGCGTTGCCACAGGGCAACTAGCGGGAGTTCCCACAGATACGCAGTATTTT; cdr3_aa: CSVATGQLAGVPTDTQYF
v_call: TRBV6-2/TRBV6-3; j_call: TRBJ2-4; d_call: TRBD1; clone_size: once; cdr3_length: 16; cdr3_nt: TGTGCCAGCAGTCCCTCGCGGACAGGGGGCGTCGGCATTCAGTACTTC; cdr3_aa: CASSPSRTGGVGIQYF
v_call: TRBV12-3/TRBV12-4; j_call: TRBJ1-3; d_call: NA; clone_size: NA; cdr3_length: 14; cdr3_nt: TGTGCCAGCAGAGATCCGTTCTCTGGAAACACCATATATTTT; cdr3_aa: CASRDPFSGNTIYF
v_call: TRBV9; j_call: TRBJ2-7; d_call: TRBD2; clone_size: NA; cdr3_length: 15; cdr3_nt: TGTGCCAGCAGCGTATCCGGGGGGAGCTCCTACGAGCAGTACTTC; cdr3_aa: CASSVSGGSSYEQYF
v_call: TRBV7-2; j_call: TRBJ2-1; d_call: TRBD1; clone_size: NA; cdr3_length: 15; cdr3_nt: TGTGCCAGCAGCTTGGTGGGCAGGGGGTGGGATGAGCAGTTCTTC; cdr3_aa: CASSLVGRGWDEQFF
v_call: TRBV9; j_call: TRBJ2-7; d_call: NA; clone_size: NA; cdr3_length: 13; cdr3_nt: TGTGCCAGCAGCGTGGGCAGCACCTACGAGCAGTACTTC; cdr3_aa: CASSVGSTYEQYF
v_call: TRBV7-2; j_call: TRBJ2-7; d_call: NA; clone_size: NA; cdr3_length: 13; cdr3_nt: TGTGCCAGCAGCTTAACGGTGGCCTACGAGCAGTACTTC; cdr3_aa: CASSLTVAYEQYF
v_call: TRBV27; j_call: TRBJ2-7; d_call: NA; clone_size: NA; cdr3_length: 15; cdr3_nt: TGTGCCAGCAACGGCGGCGGGGCATGGCCCTACGAGCAGTACTTC; cdr3_aa: CASNGGGAWPYEQYF